These 22 T cell receptor beta chains came from one sample sequenced in a study of technical replicates of blood from a few donors. Measured with immunoSEQ multiplex PCR; TCRdb has only the in-frame clones, and not every one. The data show 50,000 to 55,000 clones, with roughly 86% seen just once and 5.5% to 6.5% held by the top ten. The sample comprised PBMCs. The receptors were gathered from a human donor in good health. Some clones in this sample may be carry-over from other donors' samples.

V gene TRBV15 combines with J gene TRBJ2-5; a possible D gene is TRBD1 (5 bases). The CDR3 consists of 15 residues. Germline assignment: CDR1 LNHNV and CDR2 YYDKDF (reference sequence). The V end lost 5 bases, the J end lost 4 bases, and 17 bases lay between the germline ends. This chain's CDR3 is CATSPGFMASETQYF. Written as DNA, the CDR3 is TGTGCCACCAGCCCAGGGTTTATGGCCTCAGAGACCCAGTACTTC.

The gene calls are TRBV7-9 and TRBJ1-1; D ambiguous. CDR1 and CDR2 from the germline V gene are SEHNR and FQNEAQ (reference sequence). V gave up 2 bases and J gave up 3 bases, with 7 bases separating them. The CDR3 runs 13 residues. The DNA of the CDR3 is TGTGCCAGCAGCTTATCGGCGGACACTGAAGCTTTCTTT. The encoded protein is CASSLSADTEAFF.

This clone was detected only once. This chain links TRBV19 with TRBJ2-1; TRBD2 aligns across 8 bases. This CDR3 is 15 amino acids long. CDR1 LNHDA and CDR2 SQIVND come from the germline V gene (reference sequence). V dropped 9 bases and J dropped 0; count of bases not matched to a gene: 7. The CDR3 sequence is CASHRGGSSYNEQFF. In DNA, the CDR3 is TGTGCCAGCCACCGGGGGGGAAGCTCCTACAATGAGCAGTTCTTC.

This clone has just one count. This rearrangement joins TRBV5-1 to TRBJ2-1; a weak D match, TRBD2 (6 bases). This CDR3 is 15 amino acids long. The ends were cut back, 1 base at V and 7 bases at J, with 15 bases in the middle. Per the germline V gene, CDR1 is SGHRS and CDR2 is YFSETQ. The CDR3 here is CASSLLASAKNEQFF. The DNA for the CDR3 is TGCGCCAGCAGCTTGTTGGCTAGCGCTAAAAATGAGCAGTTCTTC.

This chain joins TRBV6-5 and TRBJ2-1, with TRBD2 identical over 12 bases. This CDR3 has 16 residues. Trimming at V came to 4 bases and at J to 5 bases, leaving 6 bases not matched to a gene. Germline V lookup: CDR1 MNHEY, CDR2 SVGAGI. The CDR3 spells CASSSYLAGGHNEQFF. The DNA of the CDR3 is TGTGCCAGCAGTTCGTACCTAGCGGGGGGGCACAATGAGCAGTTCTTC.

This chain joins TRBV27 and TRBJ2-6; 11 bases match TRBD1. Trimming at V came to 3 bases and at J to 1 base, leaving 2 bases not matched to a gene. The germline V gene has CDR1 MNHEY and CDR2 SMNVEV (reference sequence). CDR3 size: 17 residues. In DNA, the CDR3 is TGTGCCAGCAGTTTCGGGACAGGGGGTTCTGGGGCCAACGTCCTGACTTTC. Translated, it gives CASSFGTGGSGANVLTF. Full variable domain (outside the CDR3, taken from reference TRBV27 and TRBJ2-6): EAQVTQNPRYLITVTGKKLTVTCSQNMNHEYMSWYRQDPGLGLRQIYYSMNVEVTDKGDVPEGYKVSRKEKRNFPLILESPSPNQTSLYFCASSFGTGGSGANVLTFGAGSRLTVL.

J is TRBJ2-1 and V is TRBV15; no clear D gene. V was shortened by 4 bases and J by 8 bases, with 6 bases between the two germline ends. The length of the CDR3 is 11 residues. Germline V CDR1 and CDR2: LNHNV, YYDKDF (reference sequence). This chain's CDR3 is CATSTPYEQFF. The CDR3 bases are TGTGCCACCAGCACCCCTTATGAGCAGTTCTTC.

This clone was recorded once. V gene TRBV6-5 combines with J gene TRBJ2-7; D call uncertain. Germline-derived CDR1 and CDR2 are MNHEY and SVGAGI. The CDR3 length is 14 residues. Between the trimmed V and J ends, which lost 0 bases and 3 bases, there was a span of 9 bases. The chain's CDR3 is CASSYSQGVYEQYF. The CDR3 nucleotides read TGTGCCAGCAGTTACTCCCAAGGAGTCTACGAGCAGTACTTC.

This chain connects TRBV18 to TRBJ2-5, with D maybe TRBD1 (6 bases). Deletions cut 6 bases from V and 5 bases from J, with 19 bases between. The CDR3 has 15 residues. CDR1 and CDR2 from the germline V gene are KGHSH and LQKENI. CDR3 sequence reads: CASSPRSTQGETQYF. CDR3 sequence (DNA): TGTGCCAGCTCCCCCAGGTCCACCCAGGGGGAGACCCAGTACTTC.

This CDR3 reads CASSLSPSGSGTGELFF. The CDR3, as DNA: TGTGCCAGCAGCTTATCCCCTAGCGGGAGTGGTACCGGGGAGCTGTTTTTT. This chain links TRBV11-1 with TRBJ2-2, with 10 nucleotides matching TRBD2. CDR1 is SGHAT and CDR2 is FQDESV in the germline V gene (reference sequence). This CDR3 is built from 17 residues. V was pared by 2 bases and J by 5 bases, with 8 bases of the junction left unmatched.

The CDR3 is CASSSGTSPSGEQYF. In nucleotides, the CDR3 is TGTGCCAGCAGTTCCGGGACTAGCCCGTCTGGGGAGCAGTACTTC. The chain employs TRBV7-6 and TRBJ2-7, with 9 bases that match TRBD2. This CDR3 comprises 15 residues. J lost 7 bases, V lost 6 bases, and 13 bases had no gene match. Germline CDR1 is SGHVS and CDR2 is FNYEAQ.

This clone was seen a few times. Other DNA sequences in this specimen translate into the identical CDR3. This sequence joins TRBV30 and TRBJ1-1; maybe TRBD1 (6 bases). Germline assignment: CDR1 GTSNPN and CDR2 SVGIG (reference sequence). Trimming pared 0 bases from V and 3 bases from J, leaving 8 bases between. The CDR3 has 13 amino acids. The DNA of the CDR3 is TGTGCCTGGAGTGTAGGGGGGGACACTGAAGCTTTCTTT. Protein product: CAWSVGGDTEAFF.

J is TRBJ1-1 and V is TRBV5-4; 10 nucleotides line up with TRBD1. The germline CDR1 and CDR2 sequences are SGHNT and YYREEE (reference sequence). There are 14 residues in the CDR3. V gave up 5 bases and J gave up 4 bases; unmatched junction bases: 5. CDR3 coding DNA: TGTGCCAGCAGTACGACAGGGGGCCGCACTGAAGCTTTCTTT. Amino acid sequence: CASSTTGGRTEAFF.

The gene calls are TRBV7-2 and TRBJ2-7; D possibly corresponds to TRBD1 (6 bases). V dropped 0 bases and J dropped 3 bases, with 12 bases sitting between them. CDR1 is SGHTA, CDR2 FQGNSA, per germline. The CDR3 covers 15 residues. CDR3 loop: CASSLAAQGIYEQYF. The CDR3 nucleotides are TGTGCCAGCAGCTTAGCTGCTCAGGGGATCTACGAGCAGTACTTC.

This clone appeared a single time. The V and J genes are TRBV5-6 and TRBJ1-1; unclear D gene. The V gene lost 1 base and the J gene lost 3 bases, with 7 bases spanning the gap. From germline, CDR1 is SGHDT and CDR2 YYEEEE. The CDR3 runs 13 residues. In nucleotides, the CDR3 is TGTGCCAGCAGCTTGCGGGGATACACTGAAGCTTTCTTT. Its translation: CASSLRGYTEAFF.

The V and J genes are TRBV7-6 and TRBJ1-5; D not certain. V was pared by 5 bases and J by 3 bases, with 5 bases between. CDR1 and CDR2 from the germline V gene are SGHVS and FNYEAQ. The CDR3 is 12 residues long. CDR3 DNA: TGTGCCAGCAGCAAACTCAATCAGCCCCAGCATTTT. Translating it yields CASSKLNQPQHF.

The rearrangement uses TRBV4-3 and TRBJ1-4; 7 bases align to TRBD1. The CDR3 loop spans 15 amino acids. Germline-derived CDR1 and CDR2 are LGHNA and YSLEER. The trim removed 0 bases at V and 5 bases at J, leaving 3 bases unmatched. The CDR3 reads CASSQDQGVNEKLFF. CDR3 sequence (DNA): TGCGCCAGCAGCCAAGATCAGGGGGTAAATGAAAAACTGTTTTTT.

The rearrangement joins TRBV7-9 to TRBJ2-3; TRBD2 matches at 13 bases. Germline CDR1 is SEHNR and CDR2 is FQNEAQ (reference sequence). The CDR3 has 17 residues. With 1 base clipped from V and 3 bases from J, the junction kept 4 bases outside the gene matches. The CDR3, as DNA: TGTGCCAGCAGCTTAGGACTAGCGGGAGGAGTTACAGATACGCAGTATTTT. It is translated as CASSLGLAGGVTDTQYF.

The gene calls are TRBV7-5 and TRBJ1-1. TRBV7-5 is an annotated pseudogene. The CDR3 loop spans 15 amino acids. The CDR3 nucleotides read TGTGCCAGAAGCTTATCTGAGGCCAGCCACACTGAAGCTTTCTTT. Protein: CARSLSEASHTEAFF.

This chain joins TRBV10-3 and TRBJ1-5, with D possibly being TRBD1 (5 bases). The CDR3 is 13 amino acids. V gave up 6 bases and J gave up 5 bases, with 11 bases separating them. Germline V CDR1 and CDR2: ENHRY, SYGVKD. The DNA for the CDR3 is TGTGCCATCAGGGGGACTTTCGATCAGCCCCAGCATTTT. The encoded protein is CAIRGTFDQPQHF.

The chain combines TRBV6-6 with TRBJ1-6; TRBD1 matches 7 bases. The CDR3 spans 15 residues. J gave up 8 bases and V 6 bases, and 10 bases lay outside the gene matches. Germline V gene sequence: CDR1 MNHNY, CDR2 SVGAGI (reference sequence). CDR3 in DNA: TGTGCCAGCAGGAATCCGGGACAGAAGGATTCACCCCTCCACTTT. Amino acids: CASRNPGQKDSPLHF.

The chain carries TRBV6-6 and TRBJ1-5, with a weak D call TRBD1 (5 bases). CDR1 and CDR2 from the germline V gene are MNHNY and SVGAGI (reference sequence). Deletions cut 0 bases from V and 4 bases from J, with 7 bases between. The CDR3 consists of 14 residues. CDR3 sequence (DNA): TGTGCCAGCAGTTACTCGGGGGGAAATCAGCCCCAGCATTTT. It translates to CASSYSGGNQPQHF.